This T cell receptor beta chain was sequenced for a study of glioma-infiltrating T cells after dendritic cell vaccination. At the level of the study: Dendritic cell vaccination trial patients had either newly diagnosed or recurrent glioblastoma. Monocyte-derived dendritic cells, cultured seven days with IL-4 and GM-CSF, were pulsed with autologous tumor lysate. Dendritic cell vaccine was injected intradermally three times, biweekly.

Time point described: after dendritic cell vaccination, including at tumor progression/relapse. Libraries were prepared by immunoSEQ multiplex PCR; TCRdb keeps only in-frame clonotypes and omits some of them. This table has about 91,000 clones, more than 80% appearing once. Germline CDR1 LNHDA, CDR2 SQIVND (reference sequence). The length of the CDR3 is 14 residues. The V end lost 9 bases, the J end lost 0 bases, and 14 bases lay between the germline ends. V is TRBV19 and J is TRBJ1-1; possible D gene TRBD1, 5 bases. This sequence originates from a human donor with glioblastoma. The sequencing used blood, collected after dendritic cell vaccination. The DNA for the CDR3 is TGTGCCAGACAGGCCCGACCGATGAACACTGAAGCTTTCTTT. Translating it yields CARQARPMNTEAFF.